The sequence of this T cell receptor beta chain was determined in a study of T cells in narcolepsy. Comment on this clone: Its antigen remains unknown.

Study-level points and caveats: Reportedly, autoreactive clonotypes were serially detected in patients' blood but not controls'. Same-patient CSF and blood CD4+ T cell clonotypes included HCRT-specific and TRIB2-specific autoreactive ones. Autoreactive clone sequences were missing from some blood memory CD4+ repertoires.

With 6 bases removed from V and 1 base from J, the gap between germline ends came to 12 bases. The V gene's germline CDR1 is MDHEN and CDR2 SYDVKM. The CDR3 spans 14 residues. This table comes from immunoSEQ multiplex PCR, and its TCRdb copy is limited to in-frame clones, with some not included. The sample shows 25,000 to 35,000 clones, 70% to 80% of them seen only once. The sample taken for sequencing was CD45RA- memory CD4+ T cells from PBMCs. The chain carries TRBV28 and TRBJ1-1, with TRBD1 as a possible D gene (6 bases). The receptor was isolated from a human donor with narcolepsy. The CDR3 sequence is CASREGGQNTEAFF. The CDR3 region has the DNA TGTGCCAGCAGAGAAGGGGGTCAGAACACTGAAGCTTTCTTT.